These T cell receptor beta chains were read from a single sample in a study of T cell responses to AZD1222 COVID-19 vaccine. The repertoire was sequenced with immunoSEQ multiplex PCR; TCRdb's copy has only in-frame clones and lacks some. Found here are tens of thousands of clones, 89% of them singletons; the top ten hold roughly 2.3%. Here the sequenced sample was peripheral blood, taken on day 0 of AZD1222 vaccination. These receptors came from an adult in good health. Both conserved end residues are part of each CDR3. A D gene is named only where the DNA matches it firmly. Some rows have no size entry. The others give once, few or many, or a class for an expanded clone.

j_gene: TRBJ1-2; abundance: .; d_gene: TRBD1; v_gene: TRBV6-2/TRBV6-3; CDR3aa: CASSVSGQDRVSGYTF; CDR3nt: TGTGCCAGCAGCGTTTCGGGCCAAGACAGGGTATCCGGCTACACCTTC
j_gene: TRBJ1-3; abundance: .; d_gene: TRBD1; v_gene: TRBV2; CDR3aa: CASSLDRGDSVSIYF; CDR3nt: TGTGCCAGCAGCCTTGACAGGGGGGACTCTGTTTCCATATATTTT
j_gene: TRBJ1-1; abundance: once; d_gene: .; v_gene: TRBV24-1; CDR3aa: CATSDLSGGDTEAFF; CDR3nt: TGTGCCACCAGTGATTTGTCGGGGGGCGACACTGAAGCTTTCTTT
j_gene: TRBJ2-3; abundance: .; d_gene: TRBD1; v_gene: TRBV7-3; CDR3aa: CASSLDREDTQYF; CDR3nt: TGTGCCAGCAGCTTGGACAGGGAAGATACGCAGTATTTT
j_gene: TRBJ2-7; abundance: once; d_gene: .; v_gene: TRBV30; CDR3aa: CAWSPQEGEQYF; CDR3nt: TGTGCCTGGAGTCCTCAGGAGGGAGAGCAGTACTTC
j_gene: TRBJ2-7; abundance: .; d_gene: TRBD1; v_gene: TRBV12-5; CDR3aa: CASGSSGTGVYEQYF; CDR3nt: TGTGCTAGTGGTTCCTCCGGGACAGGTGTCTACGAGCAGTACTTC
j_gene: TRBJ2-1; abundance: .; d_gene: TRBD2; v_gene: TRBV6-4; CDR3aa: CASSAIAGGYNEQFF; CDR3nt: TGTGCCAGCAGCGCCATAGCGGGGGGGTACAATGAGCAGTTCTTC
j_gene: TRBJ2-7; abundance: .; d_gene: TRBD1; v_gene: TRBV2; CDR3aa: CASSHPGQGKYEQYF; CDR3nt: TGTGCCAGCAGCCACCCGGGACAGGGTAAATACGAGCAGTACTTC
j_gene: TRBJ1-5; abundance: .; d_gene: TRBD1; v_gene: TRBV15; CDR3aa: CATSRDPGGSSNQPQHF; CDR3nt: TGTGCCACCAGCAGAGATCCAGGGGGGAGTAGCAATCAGCCCCAGCATTTT
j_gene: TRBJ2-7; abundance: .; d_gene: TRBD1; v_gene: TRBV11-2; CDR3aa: CASSLEPGQGIYEQYF; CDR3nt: TGTGCCAGCAGCTTAGAACCGGGACAGGGAATCTACGAGCAGTACTTC
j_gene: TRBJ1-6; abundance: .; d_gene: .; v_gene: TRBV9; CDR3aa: CASSPGHNSPLHF; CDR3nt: TGTGCCAGCAGCCCGGGACATAATTCACCCCTCCACTTT
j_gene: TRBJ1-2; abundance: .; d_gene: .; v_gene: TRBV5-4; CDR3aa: CASSGDRAFNYGYTF; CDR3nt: TGTGCCAGCAGCGGTGACAGAGCCTTTAACTATGGCTACACCTTC
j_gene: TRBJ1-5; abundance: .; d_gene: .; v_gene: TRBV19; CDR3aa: CASSIVRGQNQPQHF; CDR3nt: TGTGCCAGTAGTATAGTTCGGGGACAAAATCAGCCCCAGCATTTT
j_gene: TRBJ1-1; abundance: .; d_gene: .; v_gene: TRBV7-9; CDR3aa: CASSLAWADDTEAFF; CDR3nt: TGTGCCAGCAGCTTAGCATGGGCGGACGACACTGAAGCTTTCTTT
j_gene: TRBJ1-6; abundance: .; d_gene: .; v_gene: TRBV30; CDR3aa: CAWRGISYNSPLHF; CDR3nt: TGTGCCTGGAGGGGGATCTCCTATAATTCACCCCTCCACTTT
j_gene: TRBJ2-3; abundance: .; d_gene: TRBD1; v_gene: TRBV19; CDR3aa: CATKKGGGDTQYF; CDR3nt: TGTGCCACTAAAAAAGGGGGCGGGGATACGCAGTATTTT
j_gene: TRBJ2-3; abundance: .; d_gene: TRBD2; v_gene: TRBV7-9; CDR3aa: CASSFRTGTSGRVSDTQYF; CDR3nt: TGTGCCAGCAGCTTTCGGACAGGGACTAGCGGGAGGGTCTCAGATACGCAGTATTTT
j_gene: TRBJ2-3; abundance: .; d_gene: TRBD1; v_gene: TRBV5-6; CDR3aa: CASSLGGGKGDTQYF; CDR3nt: TGTGCCAGCAGCTTGGGAGGGGGCAAGGGAGATACGCAGTATTTT
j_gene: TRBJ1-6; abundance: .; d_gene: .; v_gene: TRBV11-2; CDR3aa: CASSPQGRDNSPLHF; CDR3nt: TGTGCCAGCAGCCCGCAGGGAAGGGATAATTCACCCCTCCACTTT
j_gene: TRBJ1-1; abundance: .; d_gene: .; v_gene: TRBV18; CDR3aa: CASSPSEEGLSEAFF; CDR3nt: TGTGCCAGCTCACCAAGTGAGGAAGGGTTATCTGAAGCTTTCTTT
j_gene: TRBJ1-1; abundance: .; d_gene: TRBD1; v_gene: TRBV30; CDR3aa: CAWSVDRVTEAFF; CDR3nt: TGTGCCTGGAGTGTAGACAGGGTGACTGAAGCTTTCTTT
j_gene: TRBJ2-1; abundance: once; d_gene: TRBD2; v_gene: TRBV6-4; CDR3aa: CASSDGGRTPGEQFF; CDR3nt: TGTGCCAGCAGTGACGGCGGGAGAACTCCGGGTGAGCAGTTCTTC
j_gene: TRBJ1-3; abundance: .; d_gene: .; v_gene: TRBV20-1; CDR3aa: CSAGGRSSGNTIYF; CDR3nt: TGCAGTGCTGGTGGACGAAGCTCTGGAAACACCATATATTTT
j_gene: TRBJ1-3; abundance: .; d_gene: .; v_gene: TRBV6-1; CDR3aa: CASSDRDRLGNTIYF; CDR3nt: TGTGCCAGCAGTGACCGTGACAGACTTGGAAACACCATATATTTT
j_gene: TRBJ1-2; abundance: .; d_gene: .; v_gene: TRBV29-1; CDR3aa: CSVEDPGGYTF; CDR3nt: TGCAGCGTTGAAGATCCGGGTGGCTACACCTTC
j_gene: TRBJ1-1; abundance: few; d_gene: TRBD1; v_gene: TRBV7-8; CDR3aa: CASSPGTGGPNTEAFF; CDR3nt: TGTGCCAGCAGCCCTGGGACAGGGGGACCGAACACTGAAGCTTTCTTT
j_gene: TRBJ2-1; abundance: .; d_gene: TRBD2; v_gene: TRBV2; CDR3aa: CASTGLAGESFF; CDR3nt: TGTGCCAGCACTGGACTAGCGGGTGAGTCGTTCTTC